The 32 T cell receptor beta chains in this list originate from one sample, sequenced in a study of T cells in Graves' hyperthyroidism and ophthalmopathy (dated by TCRdb to between 2018 and 2021). Receptor amplification or capture employed multiplex PCR. TCRdb names Illumina HiSeq 2000 as the instrument used. TCR beta CDR3 regions were amplified from RNA transcripts. A first-round RT-PCR of the TCR CDR3 used the HTBI primer set with the Qiagen OneStep RT-PCR kit. TCRdb's own reprocessing of the public reads used fastp at Q25 and MiXCR and kept productive beta chains. Each entry is one CDR3 protein sequence, shown with its most common DNA and genes. The sample data list about 720,000 distinct CDR3 sequences, and 16% of these were observed just once. The ten most abundant clones make up approximately 8.4% of the sample. The sample consisted of blood. These receptors were obtained from a man between 18 and 29 years old with Graves' hyperthyroidism.

This clonotype was found many times. The rearrangement uses TRBV11-2 and TRBJ2-3, with TRBD1 matching over 9 bases. This CDR3 comprises 15 residues. The germline CDR1 and CDR2 sequences are SGHAT and FQNNGV. V shed 4 bases and J 5 bases; nucleotides not matched to a gene: 7. The CDR3 DNA sequence: TGTGCCAGCAGCTCCGGACAGGGGATTAAAGATACGCAGTATTTT. It codes for CASSSGQGIKDTQYF.

This clonotype has only a few counts. The chain carries TRBV10-3 and TRBJ1-5; D possibly corresponds to TRBD1 (5 bases). The germline V and J ends were trimmed by 1 base and 7 bases, with 11 bases remaining between them. The germline V gene encodes CDR1 ENHRY and CDR2 SYGVKD. CDR3 length: 14 amino acids. The DNA for the CDR3 is TGTGCCATCAGTGAGTGGCAGGGAGGCCAGCCCCAGCATTTT. Its translation is CAISEWQGGQPQHF.

V and J are TRBV5-1 and TRBJ2-7, with 9 bases identical to TRBD1. The CDR3 spans 14 residues. After removal of 0 bases from V and 5 bases from J, the junction contained 3 bases not matched to a gene. Germline V gene sequence: CDR1 SGHRS, CDR2 YFSETQ. The CDR3 loop reads CASSLGTGVNEQYF. The CDR3 DNA follows: TGCGCCAGCAGCTTGGGGACAGGGGTTAACGAGCAGTACTTC.

The chain combines TRBV7-9 with TRBJ2-2, with D possibly matching TRBD2 (5 bases). Germline V gene data show CDR1 as SEHNR and CDR2 as FQNEAQ (reference sequence). The CDR3 consists of 18 residues. V was trimmed by 1 base and J by 0 bases, leaving 15 bases between them. The CDR3 DNA reads as TGTGCCAGCAGCTTAGGAGTGTATGTTAGCGCGAACACCGGGGAGCTGTTTTTT. Translated, it gives CASSLGVYVSANTGELFF. Using reference TRBV7-9 and TRBJ2-2 for the parts outside the CDR3, the full variable domain is DTGVSQNPRHKITKRGQNVTFRCDPISEHNRLYWYRQTLGQGPEFLTYFQNEAQLEKSRLLSDRFSAERPKGSFSTLEIQRTEQGDSAMYLCASSLGVYVSANTGELFFGEGSRLTVL.

There are a few counts of this clonotype. The chain combines TRBV28 with TRBJ1-4; possibly TRBD1 for D (6 bases). CDR3 length equals 14 residues. The germline CDR1 and CDR2 sequences are MDHEN and SYDVKM. The germline V and J ends were trimmed by 6 bases and 3 bases, with 11 bases remaining between them. In DNA form, the CDR3 reads TGTGCCAGCAGACAGGGATTAGCTAATGAAAAACTGTTTTTT. Its protein product is CASRQGLANEKLFF.

Ten or more counts support this clonotype. The V call is TRBV11-2, the J call TRBJ2-5, with a weak D call TRBD1 (6 bases). The CDR3 extends over 16 amino acids. From germline, CDR1 is SGHAT and CDR2 FQNNGV. The V and J ends lost 5 bases and 4 bases respectively, with 20 bases between them. CDR3 sequence: CASSPHVQGMGETQYF. The CDR3 DNA is TGTGCCAGCAGCCCTCACGTGCAGGGGATGGGAGAGACCCAGTACTTC.

This clonotype was seen ten or more times. The chain links TRBV2 to TRBJ1-1; no firm D call. The CDR3 has 13 amino acids. CDR1 SNHLY and CDR2 FYNNEI come from the germline V gene. Trimming removed 1 base from V and 4 bases from J, with 7 bases in between. The CDR3 bases are TGTGCCAGCAGTGAAGAGGGCCGCACTGAAGCTTTCTTT. Translating it yields CASSEEGRTEAFF. The full variable domain, in which reference TRBV2 and TRBJ1-1 provide the parts outside the CDR3, is EPEVTQTPSHQVTQMGQEVILRCVPISNHLYFYWYRQILGQKVEFLVSFYNNEISEKSEIFDDQFSVERPDGSNFTLKIRSTKLEDSAMYFCASSEEGRTEAFFGQGTRLTVV.

In its sample, this clonotype was seen many times. This chain links TRBV30 with TRBJ2-7, with unresolved D. The length of the CDR3 is 14 residues. Per the germline V gene, CDR1 is GTSNPN and CDR2 is SVGIG (reference sequence). Trimming stripped 0 bases from V and 0 bases from J, with 9 bases between. This chain's CDR3 is CAWSVQLDSYEQYF. The CDR3 nucleotides read TGTGCCTGGAGTGTACAGCTAGACTCCTACGAGCAGTACTTC.

This clonotype was seen a handful of times. The chain is built from TRBV9 and TRBJ2-1; no clear D gene. V was pared by 4 bases and J by 8 bases, with 16 bases between. Germline assignment: CDR1 SGDLS and CDR2 YYNGEE. The CDR3 runs to 14 residues. The CDR3: CASSPSLQIHEQFF. CDR3 nucleotides: TGTGCCAGCAGCCCATCTCTACAGATTCATGAGCAGTTCTTC. Full variable domain (rest looked up from reference TRBV9 and TRBJ2-1): DSGVTQTPKHLITATGQRVTLRCSPRSGDLSVYWYQQSLDQGLQFLIQYYNGEERAKGNILERFSAQQFPDLHSELNLSSLELGDSALYFCASSPSLQIHEQFFGPGTRLTVL.

This clonotype was seen ten or more times. This chain uses TRBV10-3 with TRBJ2-2; D ambiguous. The CDR3 sequence is 14 residues long. Germline V CDR1 and CDR2: ENHRY, SYGVKD. Trimming removed 6 bases at V and 1 base at J, with 9 bases between. CDR3: CAIRSVRNTGELFF. In nucleotides, the CDR3 is TGTGCCATCAGGTCGGTCAGGAACACCGGGGAGCTGTTTTTT.

This clonotype was observed at least ten times. The V gene is TRBV7-8, the J gene TRBJ2-5; D tentatively reads TRBD1 or TRBD2 (7 bases each). The length of the CDR3 is 15 residues. The V end lost 2 bases, the J end lost 5 bases, and 15 bases lay between the germline ends. Germline V lookup: CDR1 SGHVS, CDR2 FQNEAQ. The DNA of the CDR3 is TGTGCCAGCAGCTTAAATAGGGGGCGGGGGGAGACCCAGTACTTC. Translating gives CASSLNRGRGETQYF.

The rearrangement joins TRBV5-6 to TRBJ2-3; 7 nucleotides match TRBD1. This CDR3 has 13 amino acids. Germline CDR1 is SGHDT and CDR2 is YYEEEE. Trimming cost V 2 bases and J 7 bases; bases outside gene matches: 4. CDR3: CASSFEGAYTQYF. DNA for the CDR3: TGTGCCAGCAGCTTCGAGGGGGCTTATACGCAGTATTTT.

In this sample, this clonotype turned up many times. The chain links TRBV15 to TRBJ1-1, with a possible D match to TRBD1 (6 bases). The CDR3 sequence is 14 residues long. Trimming removed 5 bases at V and 5 bases at J, with 15 bases between. Germline-derived CDR1 and CDR2 are LNHNV and YYDKDF (reference sequence). In DNA form, the CDR3 reads TGTGCCACCAGCGGAAACACAGGGAAGACTGAAGCTTTCTTT. This encodes CATSGNTGKTEAFF.

This clonotype occurred a few times. The V call is TRBV10-3, the J call TRBJ2-1, with D unresolved. Trimming pared 0 bases from V and 10 bases from J, leaving 10 bases between. The CDR3 is made up of 13 amino acids. CDR1 is ENHRY and CDR2 is SYGVKD in the germline V gene. CDR3 loop: CAISESHQHEQFF. The CDR3 bases are TGTGCCATCAGTGAGTCCCACCAACACGAGCAGTTCTTC.

At least ten counts were recorded for this clonotype. The chain recombines TRBV3-1 with TRBJ2-3, with D hard to call. CDR3 size: 14 residues. Trimming removed 2 bases from V and 3 bases from J, with 9 bases in between. Germline V gene lookup returns CDR1 LGHDT and CDR2 YNNKEL (reference sequence). CDR3 in DNA: TGTGCCAGCAGCCAACCGGACGGTACAGATACGCAGTATTTT. Its protein is CASSQPDGTDTQYF.

The chain joins TRBV7-2 to TRBJ1-2; TRBD1 matches at 8 bases. Germline lookup yields CDR1 SGHTA and CDR2 FQGNSA. CDR3 length equals 14 residues. The V and J ends lost 5 bases and 7 bases, in that order; junction bases with no gene match: 9. The CDR3 DNA reads TGTGCCAGCAGCAGGACAGGGCCTATGGCTGGCTACACCTTC. As protein: CASSRTGPMAGYTF.

The chain employs TRBV15 and TRBJ1-4; D not resolved. This CDR3 has 16 amino acids. Trimming pared 0 bases from V and 6 bases from J, leaving 14 bases between. Germline CDR1 LNHNV, CDR2 YYDKDF (reference sequence). The DNA for the CDR3 is TGTGCCACCAGCAGAGATATAGGGCAGGCCTATGAAAAACTGTTTTTT. It specifies CATSRDIGQAYEKLFF.

As concerns this clonotype: Being one base from a much bigger clone, this may be a read error. CDR3 region: CASSLSPGASFSNQPQHF. Here the CDR3 DNA reads TGTGCCAGCAGTTTATCCCCAGGGGCCTCATTTAGCAATCAGCCCCAGCATTTT. J is TRBJ1-5 and V is TRBV28; D may be TRBD1 (6 bases). The CDR3 has 18 amino acids. Germline-derived CDR1 and CDR2 are MDHEN and SYDVKM. V was clipped by 1 base and J by 0 bases, with 16 bases between them. The full variable domain, in which reference TRBV28 and TRBJ1-5 provide the parts outside the CDR3, is DVKVTQSSRYLVKRTGEKVFLECVQDMDHENMFWYRQDPGLGLRLIYFSYDVKMKEKGDIPEGYSVSREKKERFSLILESASTNQTSMYLCASSLSPGASFSNQPQHFGDGTRLSIL.

This clonotype occurred many times. The rearrangement links TRBV30 to TRBJ2-7, with 11 positions matching TRBD2. Losses at the gene ends were 4 bases for V and 3 bases for J; bases not matched to a gene: 8. The CDR3 is 15 residues long. Germline V lookup: CDR1 GTSNPN, CDR2 SVGIG (reference sequence). The CDR3 region has the DNA TGTGCCTGGAAACTAGCGGGAGCAGGGAGCTACGAGCAGTACTTC. Protein: CAWKLAGAGSYEQYF. Full variable domain (remainder filled in from reference TRBV30 and TRBJ2-7): SQTIHQWPATLVQPVGSPLSLECTVEGTSNPNLYWYRQAAGRGLQLLFYSVGIGQISSEVPQNLSASRPQDRQFILSSKKLLLSDSGFYLCAWKLAGAGSYEQYFGPGTRLTVT.

The sample holds a few counts of this clonotype. This chain joins TRBV4-1 and TRBJ2-5; TRBD2 aligns across 14 bases. The trim removed 2 bases at V and 13 bases at J, leaving 6 bases unmatched. Germline values: CDR1 MGHRA, CDR2 YSYEKL. This CDR3 has 14 amino acids. CDR3 loop: CASSQPTSGRATYF. CDR3 DNA sequence: TGCGCCAGCAGCCAACCGACTAGCGGGAGGGCAACGTACTTC.

The chain couples TRBV28 to TRBJ2-7; 9 positions match TRBD2. This CDR3 contains 13 residues. The germline V gene has CDR1 MDHEN and CDR2 SYDVKM. The J segment lost 1 base and the V segment lost 10 bases, leaving 5 bases of the junction unmatched. The CDR3 reads CATYSGSSYEQYF. The CDR3 DNA is TGTGCCACCTATAGCGGGAGTTCCTACGAGCAGTACTTC.

On this clonotype: At one end, the junction sequence differs from germline, possibly due to a read error. This chain joins TRBV6-2 or TRBV6-3 and TRBJ2-2, with unresolved D. This CDR3 is 13 amino acids long. Germline lookup yields CDR1 MNHEY and CDR2 SVGEGT. CDR3 sequence reads: CASSDSPVKELFF. As DNA, the CDR3 is TGTGCCAGCAGTGACTCGCCGGTGAAAGAGCTGTTTTTT.

This clonotype was counted ten times or more. The V call is TRBV20-1, the J call TRBJ2-7, with 8 bases lining up with TRBD2. The trim removed 4 bases at V and 0 bases at J, leaving 5 bases unmatched. Per germline, CDR1 DFQATT and CDR2 SNEGSKA (reference sequence). The CDR3 is 14 amino acids. CDR3: CSANRGGSSYEQYF. In DNA, the CDR3 is TGCAGTGCTAACCGCGGGGGGAGCTCCTACGAGCAGTACTTC.

In its sample, this clonotype was seen many times. The chain uses TRBV28 and TRBJ2-5, with D possibly TRBD2 on 6 matching bases. CDR3 length: 14 residues. V shed 1 base and J shed 5 bases, with 11 bases lying between them. In germline, CDR1 is MDHEN, CDR2 SYDVKM. The chain's CDR3 is CASSLSSSDETQYF. The CDR3 DNA reads TGTGCCAGCAGTTTATCGTCTAGCGACGAGACCCAGTACTTC.

This clonotype was found many times. The chain links TRBV12-3 or TRBV12-4 to TRBJ2-5, with unresolved D. Trimming removed 5 bases from V and 7 bases from J, with 11 bases in between. The CDR3 spans 12 residues. The CDR3 loop reads CASSGAGWTQYF. DNA for the CDR3: TGTGCCAGCAGTGGCGCCGGGTGGACCCAGTACTTC.

The rearrangement joins TRBV13 to TRBJ2-1; D may be TRBD2 (5 bases). Per germline, CDR1 PRHDT and CDR2 FYEKMQ (reference sequence). V lost 2 bases and J 0 bases, leaving 17 bases between the germline ends. The CDR3 is 18 residues long. The CDR3 DNA reads TGTGCCAGCAGCTTAAGCGGTCTCGGGCGGGTCTCCTACAATGAGCAGTTCTTC. It encodes CASSLSGLGRVSYNEQFF.

This clonotype was seen ten or more times. This chain connects TRBV2 to TRBJ1-1; the match to TRBD1 covers 8 bases. The CDR3 has 13 amino acids. J was trimmed by 4 bases and V by 7 bases; bases with no gene match: 5. From germline, CDR1 is SNHLY and CDR2 FYNNEI. For the CDR3, the DNA is TGTGCCAGCATCGGACAGGGTGGCACTGAAGCTTTCTTT. Its protein product is CASIGQGGTEAFF.

This clonotype was recorded at least ten times. The chain recombines TRBV9 with TRBJ2-7, with D perhaps matching TRBD1 (6 bases). Germline lookup yields CDR1 SGDLS and CDR2 YYNGEE. CDR3 length equals 14 residues. Trimming took off 3 bases at V and 4 bases at J, with 14 bases between the two ends. This chain's CDR3 is CASSAAHREYEQYF. DNA for the CDR3: TGTGCCAGCAGCGCCGCCCACAGGGAATACGAGCAGTACTTC.

This clonotype was observed once. V gene TRBV2 combines with J gene TRBJ2-5, with 11 bases aligning to TRBD2. J was trimmed by 2 bases and V by 7 bases; bases with no gene match: 6. CDR3 length: 15 amino acids. Germline CDR1 is SNHLY and CDR2 is FYNNEI. The CDR3 coding sequence is TGTGCCAGCATCAAGACTAGCGGGAATCAAGAGACCCAGTACTTC. This gives the protein CASIKTSGNQETQYF. The full variable domain, its missing parts supplied by reference TRBV2 and TRBJ2-5, is EPEVTQTPSHQVTQMGQEVILRCVPISNHLYFYWYRQILGQKVEFLVSFYNNEISEKSEIFDDQFSVERPDGSNFTLKIRSTKLEDSAMYFCASIKTSGNQETQYFGPGTRLLVL.

The chain joins TRBV30 to TRBJ1-4, with D uncertain. CDR1 is GTSNPN and CDR2 is SVGIG in the germline V gene (reference sequence). The CDR3 loop spans 12 amino acids. V lost 8 bases and J 8 bases, leaving 15 bases between the germline ends. CDR3 protein: CASGGYGEKLFF. The CDR3 DNA reads TGTGCCAGTGGTGGGTACGGAGAAAAACTGTTTTTT.

The chain links TRBV6-2 or TRBV6-3 to TRBJ2-7, with D possibly TRBD1 on 5 matching bases. Germline CDR1 reads MNHEY; CDR2 reads SVGEGT. V dropped 6 bases and J dropped 0 bases, with 12 bases sitting between them. The CDR3 has 14 amino acids. In DNA form, the CDR3 reads TGTGCCAGCAGCCGGAACAGGATCTCCTACGAGCAGTACTTC. It yields the protein CASSRNRISYEQYF.

This clonotype was found once. CDR3 residues: CSVYLPGQLVRYEQYF. In nucleotides, the CDR3 is TGCAGCGTCTACCTTCCGGGACAACTGGTCCGGTACGAGCAGTACTTC. The chain links TRBV29-1 to TRBJ2-7, with TRBD1 as a possible D gene (6 bases). Germline V CDR1 and CDR2: SQVTM, ANQGSEA. The CDR3 sequence is 16 residues long. Trimming removed 6 bases from V and 4 bases from J, with 25 bases in between.